A selection of T cell receptor beta chains follows, all from one sample in a study of blood T cell repertoires in COVID-19. Data came from immunoSEQ multiplex PCR; TCRdb stores just in-frame clones and leaves some out. The sample has some 270,000 clones, 75% to 90% seen once. Sequencing used PBMCs or T cells enriched from blood (not recorded which). Receptors were obtained from a woman between 35 and 50 years old who had been exposed to COVID-19. Both conserved end residues are part of each CDR3. The order of the fields is V gene, D gene, clone size, J gene, CDR3 DNA, CDR3 protein. D genes are given only for firm matches. Clone size is given for some rows only: seen once, a few or many times, or a class if the clone is expanded.

TRBV7-9	.	.	TRBJ2-3	TGTGCCAGCAGCTTACAGGCCAGCACAGATACGCAGTATTTT	CASSLQASTDTQYF
TRBV29-1	.	.	TRBJ2-5	TGCAGCGTTGAAGATCTGACTGTTCAACACTTC	CSVEDLTVQHF
TRBV6-2/TRBV6-3	.	.	TRBJ1-2	TGTGCCAGCAGTTGGGGAGCTTCCTATGGCTACACCTTC	CASSWGASYGYTF
TRBV14	.	.	TRBJ2-2	TGTGCCAGCAGCCAAGTGGCAGGATTCGACACCGGGGAGCTGTTTTTT	CASSQVAGFDTGELFF
TRBV5-1	TRBD2	.	TRBJ2-5	TGCGCCAGCAGACCGACTAGCGGGGGGGCCAGGGAGACCCAGTACTTC	CASRPTSGGARETQYF
TRBV9	.	.	TRBJ1-3	TGTGCCAGCAGCGACTCCTCTGGAAACACCATATATTTT	CASSDSSGNTIYF
TRBV3-1/TRBV3-2	.	.	TRBJ1-2	TGTGCCAGCAGCCAAGATGCAGGGCCCTATGGCTACACCTTC	CASSQDAGPYGYTF
TRBV30	.	.	TRBJ2-1	TGTGCCTGGATCTTCGGGGGTGGGCAGTTCTTC	CAWIFGGGQFF
TRBV7-2	TRBD1	.	TRBJ1-1	TGTGCCAGCAGCTCGGGTTCGACAGGGGGTGAAACTGAAGCTTTCTTT	CASSSGSTGGETEAFF
TRBV7-9	.	.	TRBJ2-4	TGTGCCAGCAGCGTCCCTGGGGGGACTAAAAACATTCAGTACTTC	CASSVPGGTKNIQYF
TRBV6-5	.	.	TRBJ2-7	TGTGCCAGCAGTTACTCGAGGGTGCCCGACTACGAGCAGTACTTC	CASSYSRVPDYEQYF
TRBV19	.	once	TRBJ1-1	TGTGCCAGTACCCTCATCGGGGGCACTGAAGCTTTCTTT	CASTLIGGTEAFF
TRBV7-3	TRBD2	.	TRBJ2-2	TGTGCCAGCAGCGCAAGCCCGGGGGGGCTTGGCGGGGAGCTGTTTTTT	CASSASPGGLGGELFF
TRBV30	.	.	TRBJ1-4	TGTGCCTGGAGTGATGTCCGGGGGAAGCTGTTTTTT	CAWSDVRGKLFF
TRBV28	.	once	TRBJ2-5	TGTGCCAGCAGCTTGCAGGGCATGGGAGAGACCCAGTACTTC	CASSLQGMGETQYF
TRBV19	TRBD1	.	TRBJ1-2	TGTGCCAGTACCCTCGGGACAGGGAAAATCAATGGCTACACCTTC	CASTLGTGKINGYTF
TRBV28	TRBD1	.	TRBJ1-2	TGTGCCAGCAGCCCGGGACAGAGGAATCACGGCTACACCTTC	CASSPGQRNHGYTF
TRBV7-2	.	.	TRBJ1-5	TGTGCCAGCAGCTTAGGACGGGATCAGCCCCAGCATTTT	CASSLGRDQPQHF
TRBV7-2	TRBD1	.	TRBJ1-4	TGTGCCAGCAGCTTGGACAGGGGGCGCTTAACTAATGAAAAACTGTTTTTT	CASSLDRGRLTNEKLFF
TRBV10-3	TRBD2	.	TRBJ2-5	TGTGCCATCGGGACTAGCGGGAGCCCCCAAGAGACCCAGTACTTC	CAIGTSGSPQETQYF
TRBV28	.	.	TRBJ1-4	TGTGCCAGCAGTTTAGAGAGTGATGAAAAACTGTTTTTT	CASSLESDEKLFF
TRBV7-9	.	once	TRBJ1-4	TGTGCCAGCCGGAGTGACAGTACAACTAATGAAAAACTGTTTTTT	CASRSDSTTNEKLFF
TRBV30	.	once	TRBJ1-3	TGTGCCTGGAGTGTACGAGGGTTCGCTGGAAACACCATATATTTT	CAWSVRGFAGNTIYF
TRBV2	.	once	TRBJ1-2	TGTGCCAGCAGTGGACAGTTCTATGGCTACACCTTC	CASSGQFYGYTF
TRBV7-2	TRBD2	.	TRBJ2-3	TGTGCCAGCAGCTTAATGGGTGGGACTAGTACAGATACGCAGTATTTT	CASSLMGGTSTDTQYF
TRBV12-3/TRBV12-4	TRBD1	.	TRBJ1-6	TGTGCCAGCAGGGGACAGAGTTACTCACCCCTCCACTTT	CASRGQSYSPLHF
TRBV7-9	.	.	TRBJ2-1	TGTGCCAGCAGCTCCCCGGGCGGGGAGTTCTTC	CASSSPGGEFF
TRBV18	.	.	TRBJ1-1	TGTGCCAGCTCACCACGGAGGGTTGAAGCTTTCTTT	CASSPRRVEAFF
TRBV6-1	.	.	TRBJ2-7	TGTGCCAGCAGTGAACAACACAACTCCTACGAGCAGTACTTC	CASSEQHNSYEQYF
TRBV28	.	.	TRBJ1-6	TGTGCCAGCAGTTTGGGCAGGGAGGATTCACCCCTCCACTTT	CASSLGREDSPLHF
TRBV18	.	.	TRBJ2-5	TGTGCCAGCTCACCCCGCGGAGGCGGAGGTGTGGAGACCCAGTACTTC	CASSPRGGGGVETQYF
TRBV18	TRBD1	once	TRBJ2-2	TGTGCCAGCTCAAGGACAGGGCCCCTCACCGGGGAGCTGTTTTTT	CASSRTGPLTGELFF
TRBV28	.	.	TRBJ2-7	TGTGCCAGCAGGCAGGGGTCAACCTCCTCCTACGAGCAGTACTTC	CASRQGSTSSYEQYF
TRBV7-9	.	few	TRBJ2-1	TGTGCCAGCAGCTTAGTGTGGAGCTCCTACAATGAGCAGTTCTTC	CASSLVWSSYNEQFF
TRBV19	TRBD1	.	TRBJ1-2	TGTGCCAGCGCTACAAACGCGGGACAGGGCTACACCTTC	CASATNAGQGYTF
TRBV4-3	TRBD1	.	TRBJ1-6	TGCGCCAGCAGCCAAGAAACCGGGACAGGGAGTTCACCCCTCCACTTT	CASSQETGTGSSPLHF
TRBV9	.	.	TRBJ2-3	TGTGCCAGCAGCCCACTTCCTAGCGCGAGTACAGATACGCAGTATTTT	CASSPLPSASTDTQYF
TRBV5-1	TRBD1	.	TRBJ2-3	TGTGCCAGCAGACACGACAGGGCAGATACGCAGTATTTT	CASRHDRADTQYF
TRBV3-1/TRBV3-2	TRBD1	once	TRBJ1-3	TGTGCCAGCAGCCGAGACAGGGATACCATATATTTT	CASSRDRDTIYF
TRBV11-2	TRBD2	.	TRBJ2-1	TGTGCCAGCAGCCTAGGGAGGCTAGCGGGGCATGAGCAGTTCTTC	CASSLGRLAGHEQFF
TRBV9	TRBD1	.	TRBJ1-5	TGTGCCAGCAGCAGGGACAGGGGACGACAGCCCCAGCATTTT	CASSRDRGRQPQHF
TRBV6-1	.	.	TRBJ1-4	TGTGCCAGCAGTGACGATTCAACAAATGAAAAACTGTTTTTT	CASSDDSTNEKLFF
TRBV28	.	.	TRBJ1-2	TGTGCCAGCAGTTTATGGTTGAGGGGCTACACCTTC	CASSLWLRGYTF
TRBV7-2	TRBD1	.	TRBJ1-2	TGTGCCAGCAGCGCAGGGGGGAGCTATGGCTACACCTTC	CASSAGGSYGYTF
TRBV4-2	TRBD2	once	TRBJ2-1	TGTGCCAGCAGCCAAGAGATTTCCACTGGGACTAGCGGGAGGGCCGGTGAGCAGTTCTTC	CASSQEISTGTSGRAGEQFF
TRBV7-3	.	once	TRBJ1-3	TGTGCCAGCAGCTTATATCCGCGGGGAAACACCATATATTTT	CASSLYPRGNTIYF
TRBV29-1	TRBD1	few	TRBJ1-2	TGCAGCGCAACCGGGACAGTAAATGGCTACACCTTC	CSATGTVNGYTF
TRBV5-1	TRBD1	.	TRBJ2-7	TGCGCCAGCAGCTTAGAGACAGGGGGCATCGACGAGCAGTACTTC	CASSLETGGIDEQYF
TRBV7-8	TRBD1	.	TRBJ1-5	TGTGCCAGCAGCTTAGTACCCTCGGGGTTTGGACAGGGCAATCAGCCCCAGCATTTT	CASSLVPSGFGQGNQPQHF
TRBV10-3	.	.	TRBJ2-7	TGTGCCATCAGTGATCAGGGTTATGGAGCTTACGAGCAGTACTTC	CAISDQGYGAYEQYF
TRBV25-1	.	.	TRBJ2-2	TGTGCCAGCCATACCGGGACTGGATACACCGGGGAGCTGTTTTTT	CASHTGTGYTGELFF
TRBV9	TRBD1	once	TRBJ1-1	TGTGCCAGCAGCGCGGCGGACAGGTCGAACACTGAAGCTTTCTTT	CASSAADRSNTEAFF
TRBV5-4	TRBD1	.	TRBJ1-2	TGTGCCAGCAGCTTACCCGCCGGGACAGGGGAGTACACCTTC	CASSLPAGTGEYTF